Listed below are T cell receptor beta chains from one sample, sequenced in a study of blood T cell repertoires in COVID-19. Sequenced by immunoSEQ multiplex PCR; TCRdb stores in-frame clones only, minus some. The repertoire holds more than 90,000 clones, with over 70% as singletons. The sample taken for sequencing was peripheral blood. Source of these receptors: a man between 60 and 75 years old with acute or convalescent COVID-19. Each CDR3 is given with its conserved first and last residue. D genes are given only for firm matches. The size of a clone is reported for some rows only, either as once, few or many, or as a class for expanded clones.

v_call	j_call	d_call	clone_size	cdr3_nt	cdr3_aa
TRBV12-3/TRBV12-4	TRBJ1-3	NA	once	TGTGCCAGCAGGAAACTCTCTGGAAACACCATATATTTT	CASRKLSGNTIYF
TRBV12-3/TRBV12-4	TRBJ1-1	NA	NA	TGTGCCAGCAGAGACAGCCTGAACACTGAAGCTTTCTTT	CASRDSLNTEAFF
TRBV27	TRBJ1-6	TRBD1	NA	TGTGCCAGCAGTATGCGACAGGGGGCTAATTCACCCCTCCACTTT	CASSMRQGANSPLHF
TRBV9	TRBJ1-2	TRBD1	NA	TGTGCCAGCAGCGTGGAGACAGGGGACGGCTACACCTTC	CASSVETGDGYTF
TRBV5-1	TRBJ1-1	TRBD1	NA	TGCGCCAGCAACTTACTGGGACAGACGAACACTGAAGCTTTCTTT	CASNLLGQTNTEAFF
TRBV25-1	TRBJ1-2	NA	NA	TGTGCCAGCAGTGAGTCCCGTCCGGGGATGAGGGATGGCTACACCTTC	CASSESRPGMRDGYTF
TRBV19	TRBJ1-5	NA	many	TGTGCCAGTAGTATGCAGGGGATGAATCAGCCCCAGCATTTT	CASSMQGMNQPQHF
TRBV10-2	TRBJ1-1	NA	NA	TGCGCCAGCAGTGGGTGGACGGGGATTTACACTGAAGCTTTCTTT	CASSGWTGIYTEAFF
TRBV6-2/TRBV6-3	TRBJ2-5	TRBD2	NA	TGTGCCAGCAGCCCCGGCCGGCCACTAGCGGGTGTCGAAGGGGAGACCCAGTACTTC	CASSPGRPLAGVEGETQYF
TRBV7-9	TRBJ2-5	NA	NA	TGTGCCAGCAGCTTAGCTTTGGACTTCCAAGAGACCCAGTACTTC	CASSLALDFQETQYF
TRBV12-5	TRBJ2-3	TRBD1	NA	TGTGCTAGTGGTCTCGGACAGGGGCAAGATACGCAGTATTTT	CASGLGQGQDTQYF
TRBV19	TRBJ1-1	TRBD1	NA	TGTGCCAGTAGTATAGGGACAGGGGACACTGAAGCTTTCTTT	CASSIGTGDTEAFF
TRBV7-2	TRBJ2-3	NA	NA	TGTGCCAGCAGCTTAAGCAATGACAGAGATACGCAGTATTTT	CASSLSNDRDTQYF
TRBV4-3	TRBJ1-2	NA	NA	TGCGCCAGCAGCCAAGAATCCTCTCGGGACACCTGGATTGGGGGCTACACCTTC	CASSQESSRDTWIGGYTF
TRBV12-3/TRBV12-4	TRBJ1-6	NA	few	TGTGCCAGCACAGGGTCCTATAATTCACCCCTCCACTTT	CASTGSYNSPLHF
TRBV19	TRBJ1-2	TRBD1	NA	TGTGCCAGTAGTTATCCAGGGGGCGGCTACACCTTC	CASSYPGGGYTF
TRBV6-5	TRBJ2-1	TRBD2	NA	TGTGCCAGCAGTTACTCTGCGGGGGGGCGGGGAAATGAGCAGTTCTTC	CASSYSAGGRGNEQFF
TRBV30	TRBJ2-2	TRBD1	once	TGTGCCTGGATCCCAGGGGGTCGGAACACCGGGGAGCTGTTTTTT	CAWIPGGRNTGELFF
TRBV7-2	TRBJ1-4	TRBD1	NA	TGTGCCAGCAGCCTCGATACAGGGGGCAAAAAACTGTTTTTT	CASSLDTGGKKLFF
TRBV29-1	TRBJ1-1	TRBD1	once	TGCAGCGTCACTGGACAGGGACCAGGCACACTCCCTTTCTTT	CSVTGQGPGTLPFF
TRBV6-5	TRBJ1-2	TRBD1	NA	TGTGCCAGCAGTTTACAGGGGGATTATGGCTACACCTTC	CASSLQGDYGYTF
TRBV10-1	TRBJ2-3	TRBD2	NA	TGCGCCAGCAAATCAGCGGGGGGGCCTGGAGATACGCAGTATTTT	CASKSAGGPGDTQYF
TRBV29-1	TRBJ2-3	TRBD2	NA	TGCAGCGCACGCGGGAGTAGCGGATTGAGTCCCCTTTACACAGATACGCAGTATTTT	CSARGSSGLSPLYTDTQYF